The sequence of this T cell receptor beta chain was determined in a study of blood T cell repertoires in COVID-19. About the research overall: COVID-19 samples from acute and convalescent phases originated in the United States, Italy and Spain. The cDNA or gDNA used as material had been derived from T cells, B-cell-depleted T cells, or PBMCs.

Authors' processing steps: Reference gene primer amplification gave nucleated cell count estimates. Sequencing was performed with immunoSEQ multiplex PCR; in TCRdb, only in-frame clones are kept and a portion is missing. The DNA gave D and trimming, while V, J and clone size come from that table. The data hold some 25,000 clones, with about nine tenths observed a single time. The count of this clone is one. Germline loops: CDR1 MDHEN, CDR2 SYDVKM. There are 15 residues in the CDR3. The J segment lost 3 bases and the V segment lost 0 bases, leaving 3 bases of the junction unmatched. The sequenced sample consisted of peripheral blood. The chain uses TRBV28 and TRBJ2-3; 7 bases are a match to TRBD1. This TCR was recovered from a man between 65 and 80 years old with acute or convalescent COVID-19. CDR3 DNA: TGTGCCAGCAGTTTATGGGCAGGGGGTACAGATACGCAGTATTTT. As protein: CASSLWAGGTDTQYF.